These T cell receptor beta chains were read from a single sample in a study of identical twins. TCRdb reprocessed the 5' RACE reads with MiXCR, giving one entry per CDR3 protein. This repertoire shows about 890,000 distinct CDR3 sequences, 10% to 15% found once; its top ten account for about 1.6%. The same sample was also used in a study of yellow fever vaccine responses in identical twins.

The sequencing sample was made of PBMCs. Receptor source: a woman aged 18-35 years in good health. Both conserved end residues are part of each CDR3. Each record gives: V gene, D gene, clone size, J gene, CDR3 protein, CDR3 DNA. D genes are given only for firm matches. Only some rows state a clone size, as once, few, many or a class for expanded clones.

>TRBV24-1|TRBD2|few|TRBJ2-1
CATSDSTRGAHEQFF
TGTGCCACCAGTGATTCCACGCGGGGGGCCCATGAGCAGTTCTTC
>TRBV5-1|NA|NA|TRBJ2-3
CASSKLPLGAPSTDTQYF
TGCGCCAGCAGCAAACTACCCTTGGGGGCACCCAGCACAGATACGCAGTATTTT
>TRBV5-1|NA|few|TRBJ2-3
CASKTTGDWDTQYF
TGCGCCAGCAAGACCACGGGAGACTGGGATACGCAGTATTTT
>TRBV6-6|NA|NA|TRBJ2-4
CASSPHRVGQYF
TGTGCCAGCAGTCCCCACAGGGTTGGCCAGTACTTC
>TRBV10-3|TRBD2|few|TRBJ2-3
CAISDKVRLAVTDTQYF
TGTGCCATCAGTGATAAAGTAAGGCTAGCGGTAACAGATACGCAGTATTTT
>TRBV7-2|NA|NA|TRBJ2-3
CASSHREWYF
TGTGCCAGCAGCCATAGGGAGTGGTATTTT
>TRBV19|TRBD1|few|TRBJ1-1
CASSIDRDRGRGTEAFF
TGTGCCAGTAGTATAGACCGGGACAGGGGAAGGGGCACTGAAGCTTTCTTT
>TRBV6-5|NA|few|TRBJ1-2
CASSYSSLINYGYTF
TGTGCCAGCAGTTACTCGAGTCTGATAAACTATGGCTACACCTTC
>TRBV5-4|NA|few|TRBJ2-1
CASSPGTHSYNEQFF
TGTGCCAGCAGCCCGGGGACCCACTCCTACAATGAGCAGTTCTTC
>TRBV12-3/TRBV12-4|TRBD2|NA|TRBJ2-3
CASSPVDGREDTQYF
TGTGCCAGCAGTCCCGTGGACGGGAGGGAAGATACGCAGTATTTT
>TRBV5-1|TRBD1|NA|TRBJ2-5
CASSPSLTGGETQYF
TGCGCCAGCAGCCCTTCTTTAACAGGGGGAGAGACCCAGTACTTC
>TRBV18|NA|few|TRBJ2-7
CASSPGMGYEQYF
TGTGCCAGCTCACCAGGTATGGGGTACGAGCAGTACTTC
>TRBV6-1|NA|NA|TRBJ1-2
CASSPRDIPGSGYTF
TGTGCCAGCAGCCCCCGGGACATCCCTGGAAGTGGCTACACCTTC
>TRBV24-1|TRBD2|NA|TRBJ2-1
CATSDLRPSGYNEQFF
TGTGCCACCAGTGATTTGCGTCCTAGCGGCTACAATGAGCAGTTCTTC
>TRBV6-1|TRBD1|NA|TRBJ1-1
CASGISTGYDNTEAFF
TGTGCCAGCGGTATTTCGACAGGGTATGACAACACTGAAGCTTTCTTT
>TRBV2|TRBD1|NA|TRBJ2-5
CASRAQGVDQETQYF
TGTGCCAGCAGGGCCCAGGGGGTCGACCAAGAGACCCAGTACTTC
>TRBV29-1|NA|many|TRBJ2-4
CSVVLGTAQYF
TGCAGCGTTGTATTGGGAACGGCTCAGTACTTC
>TRBV18|TRBD1|few|TRBJ1-1
CASSPIDRANTEAFF
TGTGCCAGCTCACCCATCGACAGGGCAAACACTGAAGCTTTCTTT
>TRBV10-1|TRBD1|few|TRBJ2-1
CASSESMGTGRDEQFF
TGCGCCAGCAGTGAGTCGATGGGGACAGGGAGGGATGAGCAGTTCTTC
>TRBV11-1|NA|NA|TRBJ2-6
CASSLGGRTVSSGANVLTF
TGTGCCAGCAGCTTAGGGGGGCGGACAGTGTCCTCTGGGGCCAACGTCCTGACTTTC
>TRBV12-3/TRBV12-4|NA|many|TRBJ2-2
CAVKGGTANTGELFF
TGTGCCGTCAAGGGGGGGACAGCGAACACCGGGGAGCTGTTTTTT
>TRBV2|TRBD1|few|TRBJ2-2
CASSGDRGTTGELFF
TGTGCCAGCAGCGGGGACAGGGGAACCACCGGGGAGCTGTTTTTT
>TRBV25-1|NA|many|TRBJ1-1
CASSESASEAFF
TGTGCCAGCAGTGAATCAGCCTCTGAAGCTTTCTTT
>TRBV12-3/TRBV12-4|NA|NA|TRBJ2-5
CASSHRDPDAQYF
TGTGCCAGCAGTCACCGGGACCCAGACGCCCAGTACTTC
>TRBV7-9|NA|few|TRBJ1-1
CASSLGAGLMNTEAFF
TGTGCCAGCAGCTTAGGGGCAGGGCTTATGAACACTGAAGCTTTCTTT
>TRBV7-9|TRBD2|NA|TRBJ2-3
CASSLRGTSGKTDTQYF
TGTGCCAGCAGCTTACGGGGGACTAGCGGGAAAACAGATACGCAGTATTTT
>TRBV6-1|TRBD1|few|TRBJ1-6
CASSGDSYNSPLHF
TGTGCCAGCAGCGGGGACAGTTATAATTCACCCCTCCACTTT
>TRBV7-9|NA|many|TRBJ2-3
CASSFRPDTQYF
TGTGCCAGCAGCTTTCGCCCAGATACGCAGTATTTT
>TRBV7-2|NA|few|TRBJ2-1
CASSPRGALYNEQFF
TGTGCCAGCAGCCCCCGGGGGGCCCTCTACAATGAGCAGTTCTTC
>TRBV15|TRBD1|few|TRBJ2-2
CATSRPDRGATGELFF
TGTGCCACCAGCAGGCCCGACAGGGGAGCCACCGGGGAGCTGTTTTTT
>TRBV6-1|NA|NA|TRBJ1-5
CASSGTDGSNQPQHF
TGTGCCAGCAGTGGGACGGATGGGAGCAATCAGCCCCAGCATTTT
>TRBV20-1|NA|many|TRBJ2-1
CSARGYNEQFF
TGCAGTGCTAGGGGCTACAATGAGCAGTTCTTC
>TRBV6-5|NA|few|TRBJ1-2
CASSYSSSSYGYTF
TGTGCCAGCAGTTACTCTTCGTCATCCTATGGCTACACCTTC
>TRBV7-8|NA|NA|TRBJ1-6
CASSSYGDIHSPLHF
TGTGCCAGCAGCTCTTACGGGGACATTCATTCACCCCTCCACTTT
>TRBV4-2|NA|NA|TRBJ2-7
CASSQFQGYEQYF
TGTGCCAGCAGCCAATTCCAGGGTTACGAGCAGTACTTC
>TRBV12-3/TRBV12-4|NA|many|TRBJ2-7
CASSFWLADPYEQYF
TGTGCCAGCAGTTTCTGGCTTGCGGACCCCTACGAGCAGTACTTC
>TRBV27|NA|few|TRBJ2-7
CASSQGRGSEQYF
TGTGCCAGCAGTCAAGGAAGGGGTTCAGAGCAGTACTTC
>TRBV20-1|NA|NA|TRBJ2-1
CSAKGSESEQFF
TGCAGTGCTAAAGGGAGTGAGAGTGAGCAGTTCTTC
>TRBV12-3/TRBV12-4|TRBD2|few|TRBJ2-5
CASTVSPRLAGGWAQETQYF
TGTGCCAGCACCGTTAGCCCGCGGCTAGCGGGAGGTTGGGCCCAAGAGACCCAGTACTTC
>TRBV20-1|TRBD2|many|TRBJ2-1
CSAELASSYNEQFF
TGCAGTGCTGAACTAGCGAGCTCCTACAATGAGCAGTTCTTC
>TRBV12-3/TRBV12-4|NA|many|TRBJ2-3
CASSQNTDTQYF
TGCGCCAGCAGCCAAAACACAGATACGCAGTATTTT
>TRBV28|TRBD1|NA|TRBJ1-6
CASSTLLRGQSSYNSPLHF
TGTGCCAGCAGTACACTCTTAAGGGGGCAGAGCTCCTATAATTCACCCCTCCACTTT
>TRBV20-1|NA|NA|TRBJ2-3
CSARAERSLTSETDTQYF
TGCAGTGCTAGAGCCGAGCGGAGTTTAACCTCGGAGACAGATACGCAGTATTTT
>TRBV15|NA|few|TRBJ2-3
CATSRDTGTDTQYF
TGTGCCACCAGCAGAGATACGGGCACAGATACGCAGTATTTT
>TRBV25-1|TRBD2|NA|TRBJ2-1
CASSDPTSGNNEQFF
TGTGCCAGCAGTGACCCAACTAGCGGGAACAATGAGCAGTTCTTC
>TRBV21-1|NA|NA|TRBJ2-1
CASSKYERGGQGKALGHNEQFF
TGTGCCAGCAGCAAATATGAAAGGGGGGGGCAGGGGAAAGCCCTGGGACACAATGAGCAGTTCTTC
>TRBV4-1|NA|NA|TRBJ2-7
CASSLRMGASYEQYF
TGCGCCAGCAGCTTAAGGATGGGCGCCTCCTACGAGCAGTACTTC
>TRBV11-3|NA|NA|TRBJ2-5
CASSFSTTWGQETQYF
TGTGCCAGCAGCTTCTCGACGACTTGGGGCCAAGAGACCCAGTACTTC
>TRBV12-3/TRBV12-4|TRBD2|few|TRBJ2-5
CASSLFFAGEGETQYF
TGTGCCAGCAGTTTATTCTTTGCGGGAGAGGGGGAGACCCAGTACTTC
>TRBV7-2|NA|few|TRBJ1-2
CASGSGASYGYTF
TGTGCCAGCGGATCAGGCGCCTCCTATGGCTACACCTTC